The present entry profiles one T cell receptor beta chain with its context. This entry belongs to a study of T cells in Graves' hyperthyroidism and ophthalmopathy. Amplification of TCR beta CDR3 regions was performed using RNA transcripts as template. TCR CDR3 regions were first amplified by RT-PCR with HTBI primers. MiXCR was run by TCRdb on the multiplex PCR reads, yielding one entry per CDR3 protein. The sample records more than 550,000 distinct CDR3 sequences, around 20% being singletons. Germline V gene sequence: CDR1 SQVTM, CDR2 ANQGSEA. CDR3 length equals 13 residues. V lost 8 bases to trimming and J lost 0 bases, with 13 bases between them.

The chain uses TRBV29-1 and TRBJ1-1; weak D call: TRBD1 (6 bases). This clonotype was obtained from a woman aged 45 to 65 with Graves' hyperthyroidism that later progressed to Graves' ophthalmopathy. Sequenced material: blood. The DNA for the CDR3 is TGCAGCTCACAGGGAATCATGAACACTGAAGCTTTCTTT. It translates to CSSQGIMNTEAFF.